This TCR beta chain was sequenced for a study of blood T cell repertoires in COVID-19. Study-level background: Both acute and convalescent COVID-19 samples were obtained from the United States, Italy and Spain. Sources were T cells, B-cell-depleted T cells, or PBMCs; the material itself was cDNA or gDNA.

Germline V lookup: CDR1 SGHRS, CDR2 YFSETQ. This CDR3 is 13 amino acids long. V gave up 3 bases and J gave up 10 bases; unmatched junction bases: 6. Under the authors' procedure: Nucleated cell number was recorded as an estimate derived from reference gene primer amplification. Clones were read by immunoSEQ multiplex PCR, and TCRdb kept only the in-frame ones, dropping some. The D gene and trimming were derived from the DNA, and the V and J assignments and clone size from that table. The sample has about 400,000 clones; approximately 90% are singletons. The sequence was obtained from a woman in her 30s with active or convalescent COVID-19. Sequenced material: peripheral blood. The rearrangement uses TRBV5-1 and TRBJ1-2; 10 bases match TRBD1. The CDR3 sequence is CASSWDRGGDYTF. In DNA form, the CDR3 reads TGCGCCAGCAGCTGGGACAGGGGAGGGGACTACACCTTC.